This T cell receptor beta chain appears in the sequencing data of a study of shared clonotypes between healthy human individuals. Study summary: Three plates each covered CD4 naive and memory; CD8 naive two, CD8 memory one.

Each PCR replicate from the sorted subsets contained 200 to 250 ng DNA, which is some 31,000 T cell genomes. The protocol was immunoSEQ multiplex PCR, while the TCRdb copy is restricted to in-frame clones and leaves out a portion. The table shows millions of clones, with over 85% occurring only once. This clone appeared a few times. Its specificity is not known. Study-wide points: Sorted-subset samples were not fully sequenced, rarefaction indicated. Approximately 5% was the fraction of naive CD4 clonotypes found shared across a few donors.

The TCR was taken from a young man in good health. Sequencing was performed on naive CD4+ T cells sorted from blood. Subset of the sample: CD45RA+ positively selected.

DNA for the CDR3: TGTGCCAGCACTCCCTCTCTACGGAACACCGGGGAGCTGTTTTTT. Translating it yields CASTPSLRNTGELFF. This sequence joins TRBV7-9 and TRBJ2-2; D is ambiguous. CDR1 and CDR2 from the germline V gene are SEHNR and FQNEAQ (reference sequence). Trimming removed 7 bases at V and 1 base at J, with 13 bases between. The CDR3 runs 15 residues.